This T cell receptor (beta chain) emerged from a study of cytomegalovirus exposure and HLA in healthy donors (dated by TCRdb to about 2017). In the study overall: According to a later analysis, the 120 or so validation repertoires were produced on the same platform as the 666 repertoires of the first cohort. The study was designed to test whether signatures of past pathogen exposure could be identified by cataloging public T cell receptors. In addition to the first cohort of approximately 650 subjects, a separate validation cohort of approximately 120 different subjects was used. To predict cytomegalovirus infection status, the study brought together high-throughput TCR immunosequencing, statistical association of individual TCRs with disease status, and machine learning.

The donors belonged to the validation cohort of about 110 subjects, which was separate from the approximately 700-subject first cohort. Broader findings and caveats from the paper: A later analysis had no HLA typing for the validation cohort, so co-occurrence there was scored across all 120 repertoires. The study listed 150 to 200 TCR beta chains as associated with cytomegalovirus. Cytomegalovirus status was reported to be diagnosed by the classifier with high specificity and sensitivity in both the original and validation cohorts. While some public TCRs were present in many individuals, most TCR sequences turned up only very rarely across donors. According to the authors, the approach could potentially be generalized to other disease states and immunological phenotypes. Subsequent analysis determined that TCRs grouped into clusters in the first cohort also showed a tendency toward co-occurrence across the roughly 120 validation repertoires, and 90% to 95% of cluster scores exceeded 0. In vitro tests confirmed that three of the cytomegalovirus-associated TCR beta chains recognize cytomegalovirus antigens.

The library was prepared using the immunoSEQ multiplex PCR assay. Per the authors' processing: To diagnose cytomegalovirus status from the catalog of TCR beta chain sequences, a statistical classification framework was built. This is the immuneACCESS table as TCRdb keeps it, with only in-frame sequences that have V and J called. A part of the clones is gone; compared with another copy, unresolved V genes explain less than half, and the rest is unexplained. V and J calls and clone size come straight from that table; D and trimming were deduced from the DNA. Within this sample are about 200,000 clones, with roughly 77% of them counted one time only. The ten biggest clones cover 1% to 1.5% of the sample. CDR1 and CDR2, per the germline V gene, are MGHRA and YSYEKL. Trimming takes 4 bases off V and 5 bases off J; junction bases not matched to a gene: 6. The CDR3 holds 15 amino acids from the cysteine to the phenylalanine. Left in the record is the CDR3 DNA by itself, 45 bases read in frame from the first base.

Details on this clone: There is no known antigen for this receptor. No qualities accompany the bases; no much larger clone lies one base away.

This TCR derives from a woman in her twenties or thirties in good health and CMV-seronegative. Recombination connected TRBV4-1 to TRBJ2-7; 12 bases in the junction line up with TRBD1. Sequencing was done on a sample of PBMCs. The DNA sequence follows: TGCGCCAGCAGCCCGGGACAGGGGGCAAGGAACGAGCAGTACTTC. Its product reads: CASSPGQGARNEQYF.